These 4 T cell receptor beta chains originate from one sample sequenced in a study of OX40 agonist ivuxolimab in advanced cancers. Sequencing was performed with immunoSEQ multiplex PCR; in TCRdb, only in-frame clones are kept and a portion is missing. Of some 9,000 clones in the sample, 80% to 90% were seen once. The source material was CD4+ or CD8+ T cells sorted from blood, sampled in a trial of the OX40 agonist ivuxolimab. These receptors were taken from an adult with an advanced solid tumor such as melanoma, head and neck, liver or kidney cancer.

The chain combines TRBV19 with TRBJ2-1, with a possible D match to TRBD2 (6 bases). CDR1 is LNHDA, CDR2 SQIVND, per germline (reference sequence). The V end lost 7 bases, the J end lost 10 bases, and 17 bases lay between the germline ends. This CDR3 contains 13 residues. CDR3 amino acids: CASTQEEGGEQFF. DNA of the CDR3: TGTGCCAGTACCCAAGAGGAGGGAGGAGAGCAGTTCTTC.

V gene TRBV21-1 combines with J gene TRBJ1-5. TRBV21-1 corresponds to a pseudogene. The CDR3 is 16 residues long. CDR3 DNA sequence: TGTGCCAGCAGGACGGTGCTACATTGGCATCATCAGCCCCAGCATTTT. It codes for CASRTVLHWHHQPQHF.

The V call is TRBV19, the J call TRBJ2-2, with 10 bases fitting TRBD1. V was clipped by 10 bases and J by 4 bases; unmatched bases: 15. CDR3 length: 17 residues. In germline, CDR1 is LNHDA, CDR2 SQIVND (reference sequence). The CDR3 nucleotides read TGTGCCACCGGACCGGCTGACAGGGGGCCCGGCACCGGGGAGCTGTTTTTT. As protein: CATGPADRGPGTGELFF.

The chain employs TRBV5-4 and TRBJ2-7; 9 bases are shared with TRBD1. J gave up 3 bases and V 4 bases, and 8 bases lay outside the gene matches. The CDR3 loop spans 15 amino acids. CDR1 is SGHNT, CDR2 YYREEE, per germline (reference sequence). The CDR3 region is CASSPIETGGYEQYF. CDR3 DNA: TGTGCCAGCAGCCCAATTGAGACAGGGGGCTACGAGCAGTACTTC.